The rows below give T cell receptor beta chains drawn from one sample of a study of CD8+ T cells in alopecia areata. Repertoires were generated with immunoSEQ multiplex PCR, while TCRdb's copy carries only in-frame clones and drops some. Of about 200,000 clones in the sample, more than 45% were seen once. The sample consisted of CD4+ T cells sorted from blood, taken at week 24, from a patient treated with tofacitinib. The receptors stem from a human donor with alopecia areata. The CDR3 runs from the conserved cysteine through the conserved F or W. The order of the fields is J gene, V gene, clone size, D gene, CDR3 DNA, CDR3 protein. A D gene is named only where the DNA matches it firmly. Only part of the rows carry a size: once, few, many, or a class if the clone is expanded.

j_gene: TRBJ2-5
v_gene: TRBV29-1
abundance: NA
d_gene: NA
CDR3nt: TGCAGCGTTGCCGACAGGTCCCAAGAGACCCAGTACTTC
CDR3aa: CSVADRSQETQYF

j_gene: TRBJ2-3
v_gene: TRBV28
abundance: NA
d_gene: TRBD2
CDR3nt: TGTGCCAGCACCGTACCCGGGACTAGCGGGATAGGTACGCAGTATTTT
CDR3aa: CASTVPGTSGIGTQYF

j_gene: TRBJ2-5
v_gene: TRBV5-1
abundance: many
d_gene: TRBD1
CDR3nt: TGCGCCAGCAGCCCGACAGGGGGCAGGGAGACCCAGTACTTC
CDR3aa: CASSPTGGRETQYF

j_gene: TRBJ1-2
v_gene: TRBV6-5
abundance: NA
d_gene: TRBD1
CDR3nt: TGTGCCAGCTACAGGGGATTCGACTATGGCTACACCTTC
CDR3aa: CASYRGFDYGYTF

j_gene: TRBJ2-2
v_gene: TRBV4-3
abundance: NA
d_gene: NA
CDR3nt: TGCGCCAGCAGCCAAGAAAGGGTTGGGGACACCGGGGAGCTGTTTTTT
CDR3aa: CASSQERVGDTGELFF

j_gene: TRBJ2-3
v_gene: TRBV4-1
abundance: NA
d_gene: TRBD1
CDR3nt: TGCGCCAGCAGCCGAGGACAGGGGAACACAGATACGCAGTATTTT
CDR3aa: CASSRGQGNTDTQYF

j_gene: TRBJ1-2
v_gene: TRBV6-4
abundance: NA
d_gene: NA
CDR3nt: TGTGCCAGCAGTGCTGGCTACACCTTC
CDR3aa: CASSAGYTF

j_gene: TRBJ2-1
v_gene: TRBV5-1
abundance: few
d_gene: NA
CDR3nt: TGCGCCAGCAGCTTGGTCGGGGAGGATGAGCAGTTCTTC
CDR3aa: CASSLVGEDEQFF

j_gene: TRBJ2-7
v_gene: TRBV9
abundance: NA
d_gene: NA
CDR3nt: TGTGCCAGCAGCCCTAGCGCACTCGCCTACGAGCAGTACTTC
CDR3aa: CASSPSALAYEQYF

j_gene: TRBJ2-4
v_gene: TRBV29-1
abundance: once
d_gene: NA
CDR3nt: TGCAGCGTTGCTAACCCCCAGGGAGGCAAAAACATTCAGTACTTC
CDR3aa: CSVANPQGGKNIQYF

j_gene: TRBJ1-1
v_gene: TRBV29-1
abundance: NA
d_gene: NA
CDR3nt: TGCAGCGTTGCACAGGGACTCGGGAACACTGAAGCTTTCTTT
CDR3aa: CSVAQGLGNTEAFF

j_gene: TRBJ2-2
v_gene: TRBV5-4
abundance: few
d_gene: NA
CDR3nt: TGTGCCAGCAGCTCGGGGACAATGGATACCGGGGAGCTGTTTTTT
CDR3aa: CASSSGTMDTGELFF

j_gene: TRBJ2-3
v_gene: TRBV9
abundance: few
d_gene: NA
CDR3nt: TGTGCCAGCAGCGTAGATGAAACGCAGTATTTT
CDR3aa: CASSVDETQYF

j_gene: TRBJ2-3
v_gene: TRBV2
abundance: NA
d_gene: TRBD2
CDR3nt: TGTGCCAGCAGTCCCGGGAGGGTCACAGATACGCAGTATTTT
CDR3aa: CASSPGRVTDTQYF

j_gene: TRBJ1-2
v_gene: TRBV18
abundance: few
d_gene: NA
CDR3nt: TGTGCCAGCTCACCGCCCTCGGATAGAGGCTACACCTTC
CDR3aa: CASSPPSDRGYTF

j_gene: TRBJ2-5
v_gene: TRBV15
abundance: NA
d_gene: TRBD2
CDR3nt: TGTGCCACCAGCACGGGACGAGTCGGGGGGGCCGTGGAGACCCAGTACTTC
CDR3aa: CATSTGRVGGAVETQYF

j_gene: TRBJ2-3
v_gene: TRBV2
abundance: NA
d_gene: NA
CDR3nt: TGTGCCAGCAGGAGCGTTTCGGCGCAGTATTTT
CDR3aa: CASRSVSAQYF

j_gene: TRBJ2-3
v_gene: TRBV29-1
abundance: NA
d_gene: TRBD1
CDR3nt: TGCAGCGTTGACGGACAGGGCACAGATACGCAGTATTTT
CDR3aa: CSVDGQGTDTQYF

j_gene: TRBJ2-7
v_gene: TRBV30
abundance: NA
d_gene: TRBD2
CDR3nt: TGTGCCTGGAGCTTTACTAGCGGGAGCGGCGAGCAGTACTTC
CDR3aa: CAWSFTSGSGEQYF

j_gene: TRBJ2-7
v_gene: TRBV28
abundance: NA
d_gene: TRBD1
CDR3nt: TGTGCCAGCACCAGGACAGGGAGCTCCTACGAGCAGTACTTC
CDR3aa: CASTRTGSSYEQYF

j_gene: TRBJ2-6
v_gene: TRBV28
abundance: few
d_gene: NA
CDR3nt: TGTGCCAGCAGCCTACAGGGCCCTGGGGCCAACGTCCTGACTTTC
CDR3aa: CASSLQGPGANVLTF

j_gene: TRBJ2-4
v_gene: TRBV7-2
abundance: NA
d_gene: NA
CDR3nt: TGTGCCAGCAGCTTAGGGGGAACCAAAAACATTCAGTACTTC
CDR3aa: CASSLGGTKNIQYF

j_gene: TRBJ2-3
v_gene: TRBV30
abundance: NA
d_gene: NA
CDR3nt: TGTGCCTCCCTAGGCGCAGATACGCAGTATTTT
CDR3aa: CASLGADTQYF

j_gene: TRBJ2-3
v_gene: TRBV29-1
abundance: once
d_gene: NA
CDR3nt: TGCAGCGTTGGACAGGCAAGCACAAATACGCAGTATTTT
CDR3aa: CSVGQASTNTQYF

j_gene: TRBJ2-3
v_gene: TRBV5-4
abundance: once
d_gene: NA
CDR3nt: TGTGCCAGCAGCTCTGATGTCACAGATACGCAGTATTTT
CDR3aa: CASSSDVTDTQYF

j_gene: TRBJ2-1
v_gene: TRBV29-1
abundance: few
d_gene: TRBD2
CDR3nt: TGCAGCGTTGCGTGGCGGGGGGGCTACAATGAGCAGTTCTTC
CDR3aa: CSVAWRGGYNEQFF

j_gene: TRBJ1-1
v_gene: TRBV29-1
abundance: NA
d_gene: TRBD1
CDR3nt: TGCAGCGTTGCAATAGGACAGGGAGGAATCACTGAAGCTTTCTTT
CDR3aa: CSVAIGQGGITEAFF

j_gene: TRBJ1-6
v_gene: TRBV7-2
abundance: once
d_gene: TRBD1
CDR3nt: TGTGCCAGCAGTCGCGCCGGGACAGGGGACGGTTCACCCCTCCACTTT
CDR3aa: CASSRAGTGDGSPLHF

j_gene: TRBJ2-1
v_gene: TRBV7-2
abundance: few
d_gene: TRBD1
CDR3nt: TGTGCCAGCAGCCAGGACAGGGGCTCCTACAATGAGCAGTTCTTC
CDR3aa: CASSQDRGSYNEQFF

j_gene: TRBJ2-5
v_gene: TRBV7-3
abundance: NA
d_gene: NA
CDR3nt: TGTGCCAGCAGCCGGGAGATCCAAGAGACCCAGTACTTC
CDR3aa: CASSREIQETQYF

j_gene: TRBJ2-7
v_gene: TRBV7-6
abundance: NA
d_gene: NA
CDR3nt: TGTGCCAGCAGCTTATTTGGGGCCTACGAGCAGTACTTC
CDR3aa: CASSLFGAYEQYF

j_gene: TRBJ2-5
v_gene: TRBV10-3
abundance: few
d_gene: NA
CDR3nt: TGTGCCATCAGTGATAGGGAGACCCAGTACTTC
CDR3aa: CAISDRETQYF